In its sample, the clone carrying this TCR beta chain was seen a few times. Its antigen is as yet unknown. Healthy Caucasians were all of the donors. The sample is drawn from a study of identical twins. With template switching, a universal primer site was added, and the cDNA carried unique molecular identifiers. Via MiXCR, TCRdb re-called the 5' RACE reads, giving one row per CDR3 protein. The repertoire holds some 660,000 distinct CDR3 sequences, with about 9.4% as singletons. Study-wide results and limits: The study found that models underestimated out-of-frame TCR alpha sharing in monozygotic twins. The degree of excess twin sharing was weaker in beta out-of-frame sequences.

This CDR3 contains 17 residues. V lost 3 bases and J lost 1, with 17 bases in between. Germline V gives CDR1 MNHEY, CDR2 SMNVEV (reference sequence). The same sample was also studied in work on yellow fever vaccine responses in identical twins.

Input material: PBMCs. This sequence joins TRBV27 and TRBJ2-3; D could derive from TRBD1 or TRBD2 (6 bases each). The TCR comes from a woman in her late teens or twenties in good health. The DNA for the CDR3 is TGTGCCAGCAGTTTCGCACCCACCGGGGGCGGCACAGATACGCAGTATTTT. Translated: CASSFAPTGGGTDTQYF.